The 17 T cell receptor beta chains below were found in one sample sequenced in a study of blood T cell repertoires in COVID-19. Assay: immunoSEQ multiplex PCR; the TCRdb copy retains only in-frame clones and omits some. The sample has around 270,000 clones, around 89% seen once. The sample taken for sequencing was peripheral blood. All receptors derive from a man aged 35 to 55 with acute or convalescent COVID-19.

J is TRBJ1-2 and V is TRBV6-6; 7 bases are a match to TRBD1. The germline V gene encodes CDR1 MNHNY and CDR2 SVGAGI (reference sequence). The junction had 8 bases not matched to a gene; V was cut back by 4 bases and J by 3 bases. This CDR3 spans 15 amino acids. The CDR3 is CASSSYRGYDYGYTF. CDR3 in DNA: TGTGCCAGCAGTTCCTACAGGGGCTACGACTATGGCTACACCTTC.

V usage is TRBV6-5 and J usage is TRBJ1-5; tentative D call: TRBD1 (5 bases). Trimming took 7 bases from V and 2 from J, leaving 12 bases between them. Germline values: CDR1 MNHEY, CDR2 SVGAGI. The CDR3 covers 14 residues. CDR3 in amino acids: CASTAGYRNQPQHF. DNA of the CDR3: TGTGCCAGCACTGCAGGGTATCGCAATCAGCCCCAGCATTTT.

The rearrangement joins TRBV6-5 to TRBJ2-1; TRBD2 matches at 9 bases. CDR1 MNHEY and CDR2 SVGAGI come from the germline V gene. V shed 4 bases, J shed 4 bases, and the junction held 8 bases outside the gene matches. The CDR3 runs to 16 residues. The CDR3 DNA sequence: TGTGCCAGCAGTTTCAGGACTAGCGAAGGTTACAATGAGCAGTTCTTC. Its translation is CASSFRTSEGYNEQFF.

The chain has TRBV6-2 or TRBV6-3 and TRBJ1-6; perhaps TRBD1 as D (6 bases). Per germline, CDR1 MNHEY and CDR2 SVGEGT. This CDR3 is 16 amino acids long. V lost 0 bases to trimming and J lost 5 bases, with 11 bases between them. CDR3: CASSYSRGNHNSPLHF. The CDR3 coding sequence is TGTGCCAGCAGTTACTCGAGGGGGAACCATAATTCACCCCTCCACTTT.

The CDR3 region has the DNA TGTGCCAGCAGTTACTCCGGGGATTTGGACACCGGGGAGCTGTTTTTT. Its translation: CASSYSGDLDTGELFF. The rearrangement joins TRBV6-5 to TRBJ2-2, with TRBD2 as a possible D gene (5 bases). Trimming stripped 0 bases from V and 3 bases from J, with 11 bases between. CDR1 and CDR2 from the germline V gene are MNHEY and SVGAGI. CDR3 length equals 16 residues.

CDR3 bases: TGTGCCAGCAGCTTAGGAAGGCCAGGGGGCAATCAGCCCCAGCATTTT. Translated: CASSLGRPGGNQPQHF. The V call is TRBV7-2, the J call TRBJ1-5, with a weak D call TRBD1 (6 bases). The V and J ends lost 1 base and 2 bases respectively, with 12 bases between them. The CDR3 is made up of 16 amino acids. Germline assignment: CDR1 SGHTA and CDR2 FQGNSA.

This sequence joins TRBV30 and TRBJ1-5; the D is unclear. CDR1 is GTSNPN, CDR2 SVGIG, per germline (reference sequence). Trimming pared 1 base from V and 7 bases from J, leaving 11 bases between. The CDR3 consists of 13 residues. CDR3 nucleotides: TGTGCCTGGAGTGGACCTGGCGGGCAGCCCCAGCATTTT. Its protein is CAWSGPGGQPQHF.

This chain links TRBV27 with TRBJ2-1; D is perhaps TRBD2 (6 bases). The CDR3 covers 13 residues. Deletions cut 3 bases from V and 10 bases from J, with 13 bases between. The V gene's germline CDR1 is MNHEY and CDR2 SMNVEV (reference sequence). CDR3 nucleotides: TGTGCCAGCAGTTTCGTGGAGGGCGGCGAGCAGTTCTTC. Amino acid sequence: CASSFVEGGEQFF.

V and J are TRBV3-1 (or the pseudogene TRBV3-2) and TRBJ1-4, with TRBD1 matching 7 bases. This CDR3 contains 19 residues. Germline lookup yields CDR1 LGHDT and CDR2 YNNKEL (reference sequence). V was clipped by 2 bases and J by 1 base; unmatched bases: 13. The CDR3 DNA is TGTGCCAGCAGCCAAAGGGCGATCCGGGACAGTCGAACTAATGAAAAACTGTTTTTT. It translates to CASSQRAIRDSRTNEKLFF.

The rearrangement uses TRBV6-4 and TRBJ1-6; D is perhaps TRBD1 (6 bases). The CDR3 is made up of 18 amino acids. Trimming shortened V by 0 bases and J by 8 bases, and 20 bases separated the two germline ends. The V gene's germline CDR1 is MRHNA and CDR2 SNTAGT. CDR3 in DNA: TGTGCCAGCAGTGACTCGTTTCCAGGGGAGCCTAGGGATTCACCCCTCCACTTT. Its protein is CASSDSFPGEPRDSPLHF.

The chain couples TRBV5-1 to TRBJ2-3; D may be TRBD2 (6 bases). Germline loops: CDR1 SGHRS, CDR2 YFSETQ. The CDR3 runs to 15 residues. V lost 1 base to trimming and J lost 1 base, with 10 bases between them. CDR3 region: CASSLRGAGTDTQYF. The CDR3 DNA is TGCGCCAGCAGCTTGCGCGGGGCCGGCACAGATACGCAGTATTTT.

The gene calls are TRBV2 and TRBJ1-1; 9 bases are shared with TRBD1. Germline loops: CDR1 SNHLY, CDR2 FYNNEI. This CDR3 has 13 amino acids. J was trimmed by 5 bases and V by 6 bases; bases with no gene match: 4. CDR3 sequence: CASRGQGRTEAFF. Here the CDR3 DNA reads TGTGCCAGCAGAGGACAGGGGAGGACTGAAGCTTTCTTT.

The CDR3 sequence: CASRIGTSNEQYF. CDR3 in DNA: TGCGCCAGCAGGATTGGGACATCCAACGAGCAGTACTTC. The genes are TRBV10-2 and TRBJ2-7, with D possibly TRBD1 on 6 matching bases. The CDR3 spans 13 residues. V lost 6 bases, J lost 5 bases, and 14 bases lay in between. Germline values: CDR1 WSHSY, CDR2 SAAADI.

This clone occurred a few times. The chain links TRBV6-5 to TRBJ1-5; 8 nucleotides align to TRBD1. The germline V gene has CDR1 MNHEY and CDR2 SVGAGI. This CDR3 has 13 residues. The trim removed 5 bases at V and 7 bases at J, leaving 4 bases unmatched. The DNA of the CDR3 is TGTGCCAGCAGTCGGACAGGGAACCAGCCCCAGCATTTT. Translated: CASSRTGNQPQHF.

The V gene is TRBV6-6, the J gene TRBJ2-7; TRBD1 matches 9 bases. Germline CDR1 MNHNY, CDR2 SVGAGI (reference sequence). CDR3 length: 14 amino acids. Trimming removed 6 bases from V and 5 bases from J; junction bases left unmatched: 8. CDR3 DNA sequence: TGTGCCAGCAGAACTTGGGACAGGGAGGACGAGCAGTACTTC. Translated, it gives CASRTWDREDEQYF.

The chain uses TRBV29-1 and TRBJ2-1; 10 bases fit TRBD2. This CDR3 is built from 15 residues. Germline CDR1 SQVTM, CDR2 ANQGSEA. Trimming at V came to 4 bases and at J to 8 bases, leaving 11 bases not matched to a gene. The DNA for the CDR3 is TGCAGCGTTGGAGGAATAAGCGGGGGGGTGGATGAGCAGTTCTTC. Translated: CSVGGISGGVDEQFF.

The genes are TRBV15 and TRBJ2-7, with 8 bases identical to TRBD2. The CDR3 covers 14 residues. Germline V gene sequence: CDR1 LNHNV, CDR2 YYDKDF (reference sequence). The ends lost 5 bases at V and 4 bases at J; junction bases unmatched: 7. CDR3 sequence: CATSEGGGGYEQYF. For the CDR3, the DNA is TGTGCCACCAGCGAGGGGGGCGGGGGGTACGAGCAGTACTTC.